Listed below are T cell receptor beta chains from one sample, sequenced in a study of cytomegalovirus exposure and HLA in healthy donors. Generated by immunoSEQ multiplex PCR, the TCRdb table keeps only in-frame clones and is missing some. The table has approximately 110,000 clones, approximately 80% seen once. Sequenced material: PBMCs. These receptors all stem from a man aged 50 to 60 in good health and CMV-seronegative. Both conserved end residues are part of each CDR3. The order of the fields is clone size, D gene, J gene, V gene, CDR3 protein, CDR3 DNA. The D gene is left open where the match is weak. The listing skips clone size in some rows; elsewhere it reads once, few, many or a size class.

>NA|TRBD1|TRBJ1-6|TRBV7-9
CASSRDARGQEYSPLHF
TGTGCCAGCAGCCGAGATGCTAGGGGACAGGAGTATTCACCCCTCCACTTT
>NA|TRBD2|TRBJ2-7|TRBV7-2
CASSLMGLANRPSFYEQYF
TGTGCCAGCAGCCTCATGGGACTAGCGAACAGACCCTCTTTCTACGAGCAGTACTTC
>few|TRBD1|TRBJ2-7|TRBV5-4
CASTLNLGQASGQYF
TGTGCCAGCACTTTAAATCTGGGACAGGCCTCGGGGCAGTACTTC
>NA|NA|TRBJ1-5|TRBV11-2
CASSPSSGWGNQPQHF
TGTGCCAGCAGCCCTTCGTCAGGGTGGGGCAATCAGCCCCAGCATTTT
>NA|TRBD1|TRBJ1-2|TRBV13
CASSLVSRTGLGYTF
TGTGCCAGCAGCTTAGTAAGTCGGACAGGGCTTGGCTACACCTTC
>few|NA|TRBJ1-1|TRBV6-1
CASKQEGETEAFF
TGTGCCAGCAAACAGGAAGGGGAAACTGAAGCTTTCTTT
>NA|NA|TRBJ1-5|TRBV19
CASSIETGTHSNQPQHF
TGTGCCAGTAGTATAGAAACAGGGACCCATAGCAATCAGCCCCAGCATTTT
>NA|TRBD2|TRBJ2-2|TRBV5-1
CASSWTSGGAGELFF
TGCGCCAGCAGCTGGACTAGCGGGGGGGCCGGGGAGCTGTTTTTT
>NA|TRBD2|TRBJ2-1|TRBV7-2
CASSSRTSGLGNEQFF
TGTGCCAGCAGCTCCAGGACTAGCGGGTTGGGGAATGAGCAGTTCTTC
>NA|NA|TRBJ2-5|TRBV6-6
CASSPLAETQYF
TGTGCCAGCAGCCCCCTGGCAGAGACCCAGTACTTC
>NA|TRBD1|TRBJ1-4|TRBV28
CASSLGGQGGEKLFF
TGTGCCAGCAGTTTGGGCGGACAGGGGGGCGAAAAACTGTTTTTT